Sequencing of this T cell receptor beta chain was carried out in a study of OX40 agonist ivuxolimab in advanced cancers. With respect to the entire study: The costimulatory receptor OX40 (CD134) was targeted by ivuxolimab, a fully human IgG2 agonistic monoclonal antibody. The paper describes the monotherapy dose-escalation part (N = 52 patients) of the phase I trial of ivuxolimab. A male proportion of roughly 85% and a mean age of approximately 62 years, ranging from 23 to 79, were recorded for the dose-escalation cohort. Prior anti-PD-1, anti-PD-L1 or anti-CTLA-4 therapy was permitted, and checkpoint inhibitors had been received by less than 45% of dose-escalation patients. Of the roughly 52 dose-escalation patients, hepatocellular carcinoma was present in about 20, melanoma in some 15, renal cell carcinoma in 9 and head and neck cancer in 9. Three dose-escalation patients achieved partial responses, one with hepatocellular carcinoma and two with cutaneous melanoma. Peripheral TCRbeta sequencing was intended to test whether TCR sequence diversity was altered and clonal T-cell expansion was caused by ivuxolimab. Intravenous ivuxolimab was administered to patients every 2 weeks at six dose levels: 0.01, 0.1, 0.3, 1.5, 3 and 10 mg/kg.

About this clone itself: Its target antigen remains unknown. Base qualities were left out, and no much larger clone turns up one base away.

For sequencing of the TCRbeta CDR3 region, genomic DNA was extracted from the sorted cells. The immunoSEQ Assay was used to sequence the TCRbeta CDR3 regions. TCRdb took this table from immuneACCESS and kept in-frame rearrangements with V and J called. Such tables lack part of the clones; where checked against another copy, unresolved V genes explain under half of the gap, and the rest is unexplained. This sample gives approximately 45,000 clones in total; around three quarters of them show up just once. The ten top clones hold around 4% of the sample. Patients with a history of autoimmune disease or receiving systemic immunosuppression were excluded from the trial. Peripheral blood for TCR sequencing was collected from all dose cohorts at baseline, on cycle 4 day 1, and on cycle 7 day 1. The samples were taken from a phase I, first-in-human, multicenter, open-label dose-escalation trial of ivuxolimab. The trial enrolled adults with locally advanced or metastatic head and neck squamous cell, hepatocellular, melanoma or renal cell carcinoma. CD4+ and CD8+ T cells were sorted separately from peripheral blood before TCR sequencing.

The paper as a whole reports these results and caveats: In the 0.1-3.0 mg/kg groups, partial responders were among the patients with the lowest normalized peripheral clonal expansion, particularly in CD8+ T cells. Which antigens the clonally expanded peripheral T cells were specific for was not determined. Clonal expansion of both CD4+ and CD8+ blood T cells was observed from baseline to week 6 at doses 0.1 to 3.0 mg/kg. On average, CD8+ T cells showed more expanded clones than CD4+ T cells after ivuxolimab. Low levels of normalized T-cell clonal expansion were also seen in some patients who did not respond.

Sequences LGHNT (CDR1) and FRNRAP (CDR2) are obtained from the germline V gene. The germline V and J ends show losses of 0 bases and 3 bases respectively, and no gene match explains 7 bases of the junction. From the cysteine through the phenylalanine, the CDR3 covers 16 amino acids. Just the 48-base CDR3 DNA is kept, in frame starting at base 1. Source: CD4+ or CD8+ T cells sorted from blood, taken in a trial of the OX40 agonist ivuxolimab. The source of this sequence is an adult with an advanced solid tumor such as melanoma, head and neck, liver or kidney cancer. The rearranged segments are TRBV12-5 and TRBJ2-7; TRBD1 matches 8 bases in the middle. The CDR3 region reads CASGLVDRGLYYEQYF. The nucleotide sequence reads as follows: TGTGCTAGTGGTTTGGTAGACAGGGGATTATACTACGAGCAGTACTTC.